This T cell receptor (beta chain) was sequenced during a study of blood T cell repertoires in COVID-19 (TCRdb year 2020). As for the study more broadly: Collaborator samples came from the United States, Italy and Spain and covered acute and convalescent phases of COVID-19. HLA class I and class II types, where available, came from metadata supplied by the sample provider rather than from assay-based typing. The repertoires were released in a freely available public database intended as a resource for research on the immune response to SARS-CoV-2. The dataset comprised deeply sampled blood TCRbeta repertoires from subjects exposed to, actively infected with, or recovered from COVID-19. The sample metadata nearly always contained a de-identified subject ID, COVID-19 status, age in years and sex. The samples were drawn from two sources: the first 160 participants of the ongoing ImmuneRACE study, and over 950 subjects contributed by 6 global collaborators. The material from the prospective study consisted of cDNA or gDNA derived from T cells, B-cell-depleted T cells, or PBMCs.

Comments on this clone: What antigen it recognizes has not been identified. No much larger clone exists at a distance of one base, and base qualities are not known.

The CDR3 has 18 amino acids, counting the end cysteine and phenylalanine. Only the CDR3 region is kept as DNA, spanning 54 bases read in frame from base 1. Taken from the germline V gene, the CDR1 and CDR2 loops are LGHNA and YNFKEQ. Trimming leaves V shorter by 3 bases and J shorter by 0 bases, with the junction holding 12 bases beyond the gene matches. General conclusions and limits of the study: The amount of clinical and demographic metadata varied by source and participant and was provided uncurated.

Participants in the prospective study were enrolled through a virtual design, were aged about 18 to 100 years, and lived in about 25 United States geographic areas. In the prospective study, cohorts were assigned on the basis of participant-reported clinical history obtained from a screening survey and a study questionnaire. For ImmuneRACE Cohort 3, a participant was defined as recovered based on two consecutive negative NP/OP PCR tests, clearance by a healthcare professional, or resolution of symptoms. In the prospective study, whole blood, serum and a nasopharyngeal or oropharyngeal swab were collected from each participant by mobile phlebotomists. Prospective study participants could optionally give additional blood draws and questionnaires over an approximately two-month period. Prospective study blood samples were shipped either frozen or at room temperature before DNA extraction. The immunoSEQ Assay, a bias-controlled multiplex PCR, was used to amplify TCRbeta CDR3 regions from genomic DNA. In the paper's pipeline: Within the assay, amplification of reference gene primers was used to estimate how many nucleated cells each sample contained. To quantify the absolute abundance of each unique TCRbeta CDR3 rearrangement, sequence reads were collapsed and filtered. Productive Simpson clonality was computed per sample as the square root of Simpson's diversity index over productive rearrangements. TCRdb provides this immuneACCESS table in a form limited to in-frame rearrangements. Some clones are lacking; in checked studies, under half of them reflect an unresolved V gene, and why the rest are absent is not known. V and J calls and clone size come straight from that table; D and trimming were deduced from the DNA. Recorded for this sample are fewer than 400,000 clones; roughly 89% of them occurred a single time. Of the sample, around 9.3% falls within the top ten clones.

The rearrangement combines TRBV4-2 with TRBJ2-7; TRBD2 matches 9 bases in the middle. The sequenced sample was PBMCs or T cells enriched from blood (not recorded which). The origin of this receptor is a woman aged 50 to 65 who had recovered from COVID-19. This receptor carries the CDR3 CASSQGAGGRINSYEQYF. The sequenced DNA: TGTGCCAGCAGCCAGGGGGCGGGAGGGCGAATCAACTCCTACGAGCAGTACTTC.